Shown below are 10 T cell receptor beta chains from a single sample sequenced in a study of shared clonotypes between healthy human individuals. The protocol was immunoSEQ multiplex PCR, while the TCRdb copy is restricted to in-frame clones and leaves out a portion. This table holds approximately 99,000 clones, 55% to 70% found once. The sequencing sample was made of memory CD8+ T cells sorted from blood. Subset here: CD45RO+ cells pooled with CCR7-negative TemRA cells. The receptors were gathered from a woman aged 25 to 45 in good health.

The gene calls are TRBV10-3 and TRBJ2-7; TRBD1 or TRBD2 may be the D gene (5 bases each). The CDR3 totals 13 residues. Germline CDR1 is ENHRY and CDR2 is SYGVKD. The V and J ends lost 0 bases and 3 bases respectively, with 6 bases between them. This chain's CDR3 is CAISESGDYEQYF. DNA of the CDR3: TGTGCCATCAGTGAGTCGGGGGACTACGAGCAGTACTTC.

This clone has ten or more counts. This chain links TRBV21-1 with TRBJ1-5; the table names TRBD1, a call not compared with the DNA. TRBV21-1 is a pseudogene locus. The CDR3 is made up of 15 amino acids. Here the CDR3 DNA reads TGTGCCAGCAGCTCGACAGGGTCAGGCAATCAGCCCCAGCATTTT. The encoded protein is CASSSTGSGNQPQHF.

The J gene is TRBJ1-5, the V gene TRBV28; D ambiguous. The ends were cut back, 6 bases at V and 5 bases at J, with 20 bases in the middle. This CDR3 region has 16 residues. Germline V gives CDR1 MDHEN, CDR2 SYDVKM. The CDR3, as DNA: TGTGCCAGCAGCCCCCCCCGGACTAGAAACGATCAGCCCCAGCATTTT. Amino acids: CASSPPRTRNDQPQHF.

The rearrangement uses TRBV5-1 and TRBJ2-7, with D tentatively TRBD2 (5 bases). CDR1 is SGHRS and CDR2 is YFSETQ in the germline V gene. V lost 4 bases, J lost 2 bases, and 16 bases lay in between. The CDR3 has 15 residues. CDR3 in DNA: TGCGCCAGCAGCGGTTTAGGAGAGAGGGCCTACGAGCAGTACTTC. Translating gives CASSGLGERAYEQYF.

This clone was seen at least ten times. Other nucleotide sequences in the sample specify the same CDR3. The gene calls are TRBV9 and TRBJ2-2, with D unresolved. The germline gives CDR1 SGDLS, CDR2 YYNGEE. The CDR3 sequence is 14 residues long. Trimming left V 0 bases short and J 4 bases short, with 7 bases between. The CDR3 bases are TGTGCCAGCAGCGTAGCGTGGGGCACCGGGGAGCTGTTTTTT. This gives the protein CASSVAWGTGELFF.

V gene TRBV4-1 combines with J gene TRBJ2-7; the match to TRBD1 covers 9 bases. The CDR3 consists of 15 residues. Germline CDR1 is MGHRA and CDR2 is YSYEKL. V was pared by 1 base and J by 5 bases, with 6 bases of the junction left unmatched. The CDR3 protein is CASSQGRDRVHEQYF. The CDR3 DNA is TGCGCCAGCAGCCAAGGCCGGGACAGGGTACACGAGCAGTACTTC.

The chain is built from TRBV14 and TRBJ1-1; D gene unclear. The CDR3 is made up of 13 amino acids. V lost 4 bases and J lost 5, with 11 bases in between. The germline V gene encodes CDR1 SGHDN and CDR2 FVKESK. As DNA, the CDR3 is TGTGCCAGCAGCCCAACATCGGGAACTGAAGCTTTCTTT. Protein product: CASSPTSGTEAFF.

The chain employs TRBV4-2 and TRBJ2-7, with 14 bases that match TRBD2. Germline CDR1 reads LGHNA; CDR2 reads YNFKEQ. CDR3 length: 13 residues. V trimming: 8 bases; J trimming: 5 bases; junction bases outside the gene matches: 2. This CDR3 reads CASGTSGSNEQYF. As DNA, the CDR3 is TGTGCCAGCGGGACTAGCGGGAGCAACGAGCAGTACTTC.

This clone was observed a single time. This chain connects TRBV15 to TRBJ1-5; D not certain. CDR3 length equals 16 residues. V dropped 3 bases and J dropped 7 bases, with 19 bases sitting between them. The germline V gene has CDR1 LNHNV and CDR2 YYDKDF (reference sequence). Here the CDR3 reads CATSRPGGFGEQPQHF. Written as DNA, the CDR3 is TGTGCCACCAGCAGGCCCGGAGGGTTTGGAGAACAGCCCCAGCATTTT. The variable domain in full, completed from reference TRBV15 and TRBJ1-5, reads DAMVIQNPRYQVTQFGKPVTLSCSQTLNHNVMYWYQQKSSQAPKLLFHYYDKDFNNEADTPDNFQSRRPNTSFCFLDIRSPGLGDTAMYLCATSRPGGFGEQPQHFGDGTRLSIL.

J is TRBJ1-1 and V is TRBV5-1; no reliable D call. Germline V gene data show CDR1 as SGHRS and CDR2 as YFSETQ. Trimming cost V 0 bases and J 10 bases, with 19 bases left between them. This CDR3 is built from 15 residues. The DNA of the CDR3 is TGCGCCAGCAGCTTGGCCGGCAGCAGACAACGAAGAGCTTTCTTT. Amino acid sequence: CASSLAGSRQRRAFF.